The 24 T cell receptor beta chains below come from one sample, sequenced in a study of T cells in tuberculosis. The time point was: new active TB diagnosis, blood taken before or within 7 days of starting treatment. The data were produced by immunoSEQ multiplex PCR, yet TCRdb's version contains in-frame clones alone and is incomplete. The profile covers about 38,000 clones, with around 94% appearing a single time and around 4.2% taken by the ten largest. Specimen: PBMCs, collected at tuberculosis diagnosis. These receptors originate from an adult with tuberculosis.

The chain recombines TRBV7-6 with TRBJ2-3, with TRBD2 matching over 10 bases. With 4 bases clipped from V and 6 bases from J, the junction kept 4 bases outside the gene matches. In germline, CDR1 is SGHVS, CDR2 FNYEAQ. The CDR3 loop spans 14 amino acids. This chain's CDR3 is CASSSRSGGDTQYF. The CDR3, as DNA: TGTGCCAGCAGCTCCCGTAGCGGGGGGGATACGCAGTATTTT.

V and J are TRBV6-6 and TRBJ2-4; D might be TRBD1 (6 bases). The germline V and J ends were trimmed by 7 bases and 7 bases, with 8 bases remaining between them. Germline assignment: CDR1 MNHNY and CDR2 SVGAGI (reference sequence). CDR3 length: 11 residues. CDR3 region: CASTQGNIQYF. The CDR3 coding sequence is TGTGCCAGCACCCAGGGGAACATTCAGTACTTC.

The rearrangement links TRBV27 to TRBJ2-7; 8 bases are shared with TRBD2. Germline assignment: CDR1 MNHEY and CDR2 SMNVEV (reference sequence). The CDR3 extends over 15 amino acids. V lost 6 bases and J lost 2; bases outside the gene matches: 9. In nucleotides, the CDR3 is TGTGCCAGCAGCCCGGGAGGGGTTGCGACCTACGAGCAGTACTTC. Encoded protein: CASSPGGVATYEQYF.

This chain uses TRBV6-5 with TRBJ2-4; 9 nucleotides match TRBD2. The CDR3 is made up of 15 amino acids. V gave up 6 bases and J gave up 0 bases; unmatched junction bases: 3. Germline CDR1 is MNHEY and CDR2 is SVGAGI. CDR3: CASRRGGRAKNIQYF. CDR3 bases: TGTGCCAGCAGGCGGGGGGGCCGAGCCAAAAACATTCAGTACTTC.

The rearrangement links TRBV6-5 to TRBJ1-2; D possibly corresponds to TRBD1 (6 bases). Trimming left V 2 bases short and J 2 bases short, with 9 bases between. This CDR3 comprises 14 residues. CDR1 and CDR2 from the germline V gene are MNHEY and SVGAGI. CDR3 bases: TGTGCCAGCAGTTACAACAGGGAGAACTATGGCTACACCTTC. As protein: CASSYNRENYGYTF.

The chain recombines TRBV5-6 with TRBJ1-5, with TRBD1 identical over 10 bases. Per germline, CDR1 SGHDT and CDR2 YYEEEE. This CDR3 has 15 residues. V dropped 4 bases and J dropped 6; count of bases not matched to a gene: 7. The CDR3 spells CASSIRGTGVQPQHF. In DNA, the CDR3 is TGTGCCAGCAGCATCCGTGGGACAGGGGTTCAGCCCCAGCATTTT.

The V gene is TRBV7-8, the J gene TRBJ1-5, with a tentative D call TRBD1 (6 bases). V was shortened by 8 bases and J by 3 bases, with 17 bases between the two germline ends. In germline, CDR1 is SGHVS, CDR2 FQNEAQ. The CDR3 covers 15 residues. CDR3 in amino acids: CASSFWEGDNQPQHF. In DNA, the CDR3 is TGTGCCAGCTCTTTTTGGGAGGGGGACAATCAGCCCCAGCATTTT.

CDR3 sequence: CASSSSRGPVVQQETQYF. CDR3 in DNA: TGTGCCAGCAGTTCCTCAAGGGGTCCAGTGGTACAACAAGAGACCCAGTACTTC. The chain links TRBV27 to TRBJ2-5, with D maybe TRBD1 (5 bases). This CDR3 contains 18 residues. Germline V gene data show CDR1 as MNHEY and CDR2 as SMNVEV (reference sequence). Trimming cost V 4 bases and J 2 bases, with 23 bases left between them.

V is TRBV6-6 and J is TRBJ1-6; D possibly corresponds to TRBD1 (6 bases). V gave up 5 bases and J gave up 10 bases, with 15 bases separating them. CDR3 length equals 14 residues. CDR1 is MNHNY, CDR2 SVGAGI, per germline (reference sequence). Written as DNA, the CDR3 is TGTGCCAGCAGTCCGGCGAGGGGGAGATCACCCCTCCACTTT. Protein sequence: CASSPARGRSPLHF.

The rearrangement links TRBV28 to TRBJ1-2; no definite D call. This CDR3 region has 12 residues. The ends were cut back, 2 bases at V and 8 bases at J, with 9 bases in the middle. CDR1 MDHEN and CDR2 SYDVKM come from the germline V gene. CDR3 DNA: TGTGCCAGCAGTTTAGCGGGCTCGGGCTACACCTTC. This codes for CASSLAGSGYTF.

The V gene is TRBV5-4, the J gene TRBJ2-3; the D gene is possibly TRBD2 (5 bases). V lost 1 base and J lost 0, with 12 bases in between. CDR3 length: 16 residues. The germline V gene has CDR1 SGHNT and CDR2 YYREEE (reference sequence). The CDR3 DNA reads as TGTGCCAGCAGCTTGTGGGAGAGTCCCAGCACAGATACGCAGTATTTT. This encodes CASSLWESPSTDTQYF.

The chain is built from TRBV29-1 and TRBJ1-2; possibly TRBD1 for D (6 bases). V was trimmed by 4 bases and J by 2 bases, leaving 17 bases between them. The germline V gene encodes CDR1 SQVTM and CDR2 ANQGSEA. CDR3 length equals 15 residues. The chain's CDR3 is CSVGHTGHQNYGYTF. The CDR3 nucleotides are TGCAGCGTTGGTCATACGGGACACCAGAACTATGGCTACACCTTC.

CDR3 residues: CASSQVARATNYGYTF. CDR3 DNA: TGCGCCAGCAGCCAAGTAGCGCGGGCGACCAACTATGGCTACACCTTC. The J gene is TRBJ1-2, the V gene TRBV4-1; D unclear. CDR3 size: 16 residues. Trimming shortened V by 1 base and J by 2 bases, and 14 bases separated the two germline ends. CDR1 is MGHRA and CDR2 is YSYEKL in the germline V gene.

This chain joins TRBV11-2 and TRBJ2-1; D ambiguous. The V end was cut by 1 base, the J end by 0 bases, with 13 bases between. The CDR3 spans 17 residues. Germline loops: CDR1 SGHAT, CDR2 FQNNGV. The CDR3 loop reads CASSLGVYPLSYNEQFF. For the CDR3, the DNA is TGTGCCAGCAGCTTAGGCGTCTACCCTCTCTCCTACAATGAGCAGTTCTTC.

J is TRBJ2-1 and V is TRBV6-4; D is undetermined. Trimming stripped 7 bases from V and 11 bases from J, with 12 bases between. The CDR3 is 11 amino acids. Germline V CDR1 and CDR2: MRHNA, SNTAGT. CDR3 in DNA: TGTGCCAGCATTAAGGAGTGCCAGCAGTTCTTC. Its translation is CASIKECQQFF.

This clone has a handful of counts. The chain has TRBV27 and TRBJ1-2; tentative D call: TRBD1 (6 bases). This CDR3 is built from 15 residues. Germline V lookup: CDR1 MNHEY, CDR2 SMNVEV (reference sequence). Trimming took 5 bases from V and 8 from J, leaving 21 bases between them. The CDR3 DNA reads as TGTGCCAGCAGTCCCGAGTCCGATGGGGGCAGGGGCTACACCTTC. Protein product: CASSPESDGGRGYTF.

The rearrangement links TRBV7-2 to TRBJ2-2, with 8 nucleotides matching TRBD1. V lost 5 bases and J lost 3; bases outside the gene matches: 8. The length of the CDR3 is 16 residues. The germline CDR1 and CDR2 sequences are SGHTA and FQGNSA. The CDR3 DNA is TGTGCCAGCAGCCTACGACAGGGGACATACACCGGGGAGCTGTTTTTT. Its translation: CASSLRQGTYTGELFF.

This clone was picked up one time. This rearrangement joins TRBV18 to TRBJ1-3; D is possibly TRBD1 (6 bases). The ends were cut back, 3 bases at V and 2 bases at J, with 11 bases in the middle. The length of the CDR3 is 15 residues. The germline V gene encodes CDR1 KGHSH and CDR2 LQKENI. CDR3 amino acids: CASSPQGPTGNTIYF. CDR3 DNA sequence: TGTGCCAGCTCACCGCAGGGGCCTACTGGAAACACCATATATTTT.

V and J are TRBV29-1 and TRBJ1-2; 7 bases agree with TRBD1. This CDR3 has 13 amino acids. V dropped 4 bases and J dropped 3; count of bases not matched to a gene: 5. Germline V gene sequence: CDR1 SQVTM, CDR2 ANQGSEA. The CDR3 DNA reads TGCAGCGTTGTCGGGCAGGGGGACTATGGCTACACCTTC. This gives the protein CSVVGQGDYGYTF.

The chain employs TRBV5-1 and TRBJ2-1; TRBD2 matches at 8 bases. The CDR3 sequence is 14 residues long. Trimming at V came to 4 bases and at J to 6 bases, leaving 6 bases not matched to a gene. CDR1 SGHRS and CDR2 YFSETQ come from the germline V gene. Here the CDR3 reads CASSGLASGNEQFF. CDR3 nucleotide sequence: TGCGCCAGCAGCGGACTAGCTAGTGGCAATGAGCAGTTCTTC.

V usage is TRBV30 and J usage is TRBJ1-6; 8 bases are shared with TRBD1. CDR1 is GTSNPN, CDR2 SVGIG, per germline (reference sequence). With V trimmed by 2 bases and J by 7 bases, 10 bases remained unmatched. This CDR3 is built from 16 residues. The DNA for the CDR3 is TGTGCCTGGAGTTTGGGTCAGGGGGCACGAAATTCACCCCTCCACTTT. Protein product: CAWSLGQGARNSPLHF.

V gene TRBV25-1 combines with J gene TRBJ2-3, with D tentatively TRBD2 (6 bases). Per the germline V gene, CDR1 is MGHDK and CDR2 is SYGVNS. The CDR3 length is 18 residues. Trimming left V 5 bases short and J 0 bases short, with 21 bases between. In DNA, the CDR3 is TGTGCCAGCAGTTCCGCGGTTACTAGCCGGCAGAGCACAGATACGCAGTATTTT. It codes for CASSSAVTSRQSTDTQYF. Combining the CDR3 with reference TRBV25-1 and TRBJ2-3 gives the whole variable domain EADIYQTPRYLVIGTGKKITLECSQTMGHDKMYWYQQDPGMELHLIHYSYGVNSTEKGDLSSESTVSRIRTEHFPLTLESARPSHTSQYLCASSSAVTSRQSTDTQYFGPGTRLTVL.

The chain uses TRBV9 and TRBJ1-2; 7 positions match TRBD1. This CDR3 has 16 amino acids. Trimming cost V 0 bases and J 4 bases; bases outside gene matches: 9. Germline V gives CDR1 SGDLS, CDR2 YYNGEE. The CDR3 nucleotides read TGTGCCAGCAGCGTAGATGCCGGGACAGCTTCCTATGGCTACACCTTC. It yields the protein CASSVDAGTASYGYTF.

The chain joins TRBV19 to TRBJ2-3, with D possibly TRBD1 on 6 matching bases. This CDR3 comprises 14 residues. Trimming pared 9 bases from V and 2 bases from J, leaving 15 bases between. Germline CDR1 reads LNHDA; CDR2 reads SQIVND (reference sequence). CDR3 nucleotides: TGTGCCAGCCGAATACAGGGTAACACAGATACGCAGTATTTT. Translated, it gives CASRIQGNTDTQYF. Full variable domain (outside the CDR3, taken from reference TRBV19 and TRBJ2-3): DGGITQSPKYLFRKEGQNVTLSCEQNLNHDAMYWYRQDPGQGLRLIYYSQIVNDFQKGDIAEGYSVSREKKESFPLTVTSAQKNPTAFYLCASRIQGNTDTQYFGPGTRLTVL.